Listed below are T cell receptor beta chains from one sample, sequenced in a study of blood T cell repertoires in COVID-19. Using immunoSEQ multiplex PCR, the repertoire was profiled, and TCRdb retains in-frame clones only, with some absent. Among hundreds of thousands of clones listed, around 87% were seen once. Sequencing was performed on PBMCs or T cells enriched from blood (not recorded which). The source of these receptors is a man aged 40-49 years in a cohort exposed to, infected with or recovered from COVID-19 (not recorded which). Each CDR3 is given with its conserved first and last residue. A D gene is named only where the DNA matches it firmly. Part of the rows lack a size; the others show once, few, many or a class for expanded clones.

d_gene	abundance	v_gene	j_gene	CDR3aa	CDR3nt
NA	NA	TRBV7-9	TRBJ1-5	CASSWRTDQPQHF	TGTGCCAGCAGCTGGAGAACGGATCAGCCCCAGCATTTT
NA	few	TRBV19	TRBJ2-1	CASSRIERRGSEQFF	TGTGCCAGTAGTAGGATTGAGCGGAGGGGAAGTGAGCAGTTCTTC
TRBD1	NA	TRBV18	TRBJ1-2	CASRRDRANYGYTF	TGTGCCAGCCGGAGGGACAGGGCGAACTATGGCTACACCTTC
NA	NA	TRBV5-1	TRBJ1-4	CASSLDGRHEKLFF	TGCGCCAGCAGCTTGGACGGGAGGCACGAAAAACTGTTTTTT
TRBD2	NA	TRBV5-4	TRBJ2-3	CASSLQTGGPTDTQYF	TGTGCCAGCAGCTTGCAAACGGGAGGGCCCACAGATACGCAGTATTTT
TRBD1	once	TRBV2	TRBJ2-4	CASRLTGGYGKNIQYF	TGTGCCAGCAGACTGACAGGGGGCTACGGCAAAAACATTCAGTACTTC
NA	once	TRBV5-6	TRBJ2-4	CASSLGTTDIQYF	TGTGCCAGCAGCTTGGGCACCACGGACATTCAGTACTTC
TRBD1	NA	TRBV2	TRBJ1-1	CASSRDSHTEAFF	TGTGCCAGCAGTCGGGACAGTCACACTGAAGCTTTCTTT
NA	NA	TRBV11-3	TRBJ2-2	CASSLDLRVATGELFF	TGTGCCAGCAGCTTAGATCTCAGGGTGGCCACCGGGGAGCTGTTTTTT
NA	NA	TRBV5-4	TRBJ2-2	CATTGNHTGELFF	TGTGCCACCACGGGGAATCACACCGGGGAGCTGTTTTTT
NA	NA	TRBV11-2	TRBJ2-2	CASSLVQGGTGELFF	TGTGCCAGCAGCCTTGTCCAGGGGGGCACCGGGGAGCTGTTTTTT
TRBD2	once	TRBV14	TRBJ2-5	CASSQGTSGQETQYF	TGTGCCAGCAGCCAAGGGACTAGCGGACAAGAGACCCAGTACTTC
NA	NA	TRBV3-1/TRBV3-2	TRBJ2-1	CASSQNLAVRYNEQFF	TGTGCCAGCAGCCAAAATTTAGCGGTACGCTACAATGAGCAGTTCTTC
NA	NA	TRBV2	TRBJ2-5	CASSVMYSGLQETQYF	TGTGCCAGCAGTGTGATGTACAGCGGGCTCCAAGAGACCCAGTACTTC